This T cell receptor (beta chain) was captured by sequencing in a study of T cells in Graves' hyperthyroidism and ophthalmopathy. Study-wide results and limits: Researchers report that a 13 V-J model separated ophthalmopathy from stable hyperthyroidism. Appearing also in blood were most of the thyroid clonotypes expanded above 0.001.

Exclusion of patients followed from uncontrolled infection, other autoimmune disease, pregnancy or lactation. Clinical symptoms, serum thyroxine and TRAb, thyroid ultrasound and orbital computed tomography together formed the diagnostic basis. On this clonotype: Its specificity is unknown. Germline and junction disagree at one end, which may indicate a read error.

Amplified TCR beta CDR3 regions came from RNA transcripts. First-round RT-PCR with HTBI primers amplified the TCR CDR3 region. TCRdb ran MiXCR on the multiplex PCR reads and lists one entry per CDR3 protein. Of 600,000 to 700,000 distinct CDR3 sequences listed, roughly 46% are singletons. Germline CDR1 and CDR2: SSHAT and FNYEAQ (reference sequence). This CDR3 contains 21 residues. The receptor was derived from an adult man with Graves' disease, either hyperthyroidism or ophthalmopathy (not recorded which). This rearrangement joins TRBV7-7 to TRBJ1-6; weak D call: TRBD1 (5 bases). Sequences were obtained from peripheral blood or thyroid tissue (not recorded which). CDR3 in amino acids: CASSPPARAPQLSSYNSPLHF. CDR3 DNA sequence: TGTGCTAGCAGCCCCCCAGCCAGGGCTCCTCAATTAAGCTCCTATAATTCACCCCTCCACTTT.